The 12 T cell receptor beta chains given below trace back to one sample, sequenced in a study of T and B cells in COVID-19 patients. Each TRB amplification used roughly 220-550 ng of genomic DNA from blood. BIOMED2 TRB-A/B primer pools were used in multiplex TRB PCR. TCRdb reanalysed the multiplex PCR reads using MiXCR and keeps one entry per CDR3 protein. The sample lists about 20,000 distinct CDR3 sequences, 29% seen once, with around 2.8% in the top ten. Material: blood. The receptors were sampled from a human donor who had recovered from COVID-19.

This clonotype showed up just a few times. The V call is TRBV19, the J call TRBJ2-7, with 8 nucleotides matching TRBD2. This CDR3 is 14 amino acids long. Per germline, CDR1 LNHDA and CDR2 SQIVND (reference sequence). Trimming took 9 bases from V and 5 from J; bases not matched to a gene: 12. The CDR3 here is CASSLAAGVNEQYF. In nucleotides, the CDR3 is TGTGCCAGCAGCTTAGCAGCGGGGGTTAACGAGCAGTACTTC.

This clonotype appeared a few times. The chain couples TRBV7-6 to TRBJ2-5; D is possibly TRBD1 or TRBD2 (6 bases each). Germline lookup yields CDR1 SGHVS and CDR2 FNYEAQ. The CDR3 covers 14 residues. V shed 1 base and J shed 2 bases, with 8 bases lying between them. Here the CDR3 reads CASSLGGGQETQYF. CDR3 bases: TGTGCCAGCAGCTTAGGAGGGGGGCAAGAGACCCAGTACTTC.

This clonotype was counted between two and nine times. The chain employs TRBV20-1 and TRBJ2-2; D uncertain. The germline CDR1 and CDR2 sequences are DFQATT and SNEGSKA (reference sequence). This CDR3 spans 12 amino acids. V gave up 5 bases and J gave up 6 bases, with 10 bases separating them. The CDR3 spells CSALQGPGELFF. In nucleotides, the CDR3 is TGCAGTGCTCTCCAAGGCCCCGGGGAGCTGTTTTTT.

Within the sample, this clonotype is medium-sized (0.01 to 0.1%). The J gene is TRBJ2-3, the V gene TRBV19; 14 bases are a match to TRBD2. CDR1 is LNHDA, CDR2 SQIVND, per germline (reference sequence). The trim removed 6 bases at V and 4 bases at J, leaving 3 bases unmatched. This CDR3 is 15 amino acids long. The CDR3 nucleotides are TGTGCCAGTAGGCGGACTAGCGGGAGGCCAGATACGCAGTATTTT. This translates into CASRRTSGRPDTQYF.

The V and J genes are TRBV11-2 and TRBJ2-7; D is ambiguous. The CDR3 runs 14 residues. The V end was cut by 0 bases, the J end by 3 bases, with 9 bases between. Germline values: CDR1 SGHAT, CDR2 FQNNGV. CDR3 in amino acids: CASSLDLSYYEQYF. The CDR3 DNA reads TGTGCCAGCAGCTTAGATCTCTCCTACTACGAGCAGTACTTC.

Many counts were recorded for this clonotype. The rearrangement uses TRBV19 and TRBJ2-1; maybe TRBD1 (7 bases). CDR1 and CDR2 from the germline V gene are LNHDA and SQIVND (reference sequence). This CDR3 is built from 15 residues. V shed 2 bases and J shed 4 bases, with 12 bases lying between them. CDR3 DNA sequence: TGTGCCAGTAGTATATCTGCAGGGGGGTACAATGAGCAGTTCTTC. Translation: CASSISAGGYNEQFF.

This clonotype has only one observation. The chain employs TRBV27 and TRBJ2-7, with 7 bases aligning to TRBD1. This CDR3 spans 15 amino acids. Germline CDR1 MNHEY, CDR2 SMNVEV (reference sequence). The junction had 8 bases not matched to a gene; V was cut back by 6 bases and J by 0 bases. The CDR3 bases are TGTGCCAGCAGCTGGGGACAGTCAAGCTCCTACGAGCAGTACTTC. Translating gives CASSWGQSSSYEQYF.

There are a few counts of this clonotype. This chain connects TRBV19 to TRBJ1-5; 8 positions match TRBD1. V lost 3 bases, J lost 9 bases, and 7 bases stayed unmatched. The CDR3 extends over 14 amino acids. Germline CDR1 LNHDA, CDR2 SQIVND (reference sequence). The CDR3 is CASSMRQGSWPQHF. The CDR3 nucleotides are TGTGCCAGTAGTATGAGACAGGGGTCGTGGCCCCAGCATTTT.

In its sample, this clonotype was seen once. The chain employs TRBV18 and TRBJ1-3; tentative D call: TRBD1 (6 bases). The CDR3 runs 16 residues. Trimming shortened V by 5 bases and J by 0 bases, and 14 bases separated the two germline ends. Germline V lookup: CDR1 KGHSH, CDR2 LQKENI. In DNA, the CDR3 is TGTGCCAGCTCAACGTCCAGGGGTGGCTCTGGAAACACCATATATTTT. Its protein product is CASSTSRGGSGNTIYF.

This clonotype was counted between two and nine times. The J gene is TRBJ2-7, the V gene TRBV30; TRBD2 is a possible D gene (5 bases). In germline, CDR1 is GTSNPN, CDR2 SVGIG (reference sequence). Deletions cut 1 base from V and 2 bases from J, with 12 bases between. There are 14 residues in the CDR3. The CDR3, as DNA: TGTGCCTGGAGTGAACTAGTCCCTACCTACGAGCAGTACTTC. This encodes CAWSELVPTYEQYF. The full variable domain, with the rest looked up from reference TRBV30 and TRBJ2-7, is SQTIHQWPATLVQPVGSPLSLECTVEGTSNPNLYWYRQAAGRGLQLLFYSVGIGQISSEVPQNLSASRPQDRQFILSSKKLLLSDSGFYLCAWSELVPTYEQYFGPGTRLTVT.

The CDR3 DNA reads TGTGCCTGGAGTGGGGGGGTCTATCAGCCCCAGCATTTT. This translates into CAWSGGVYQPQHF. The chain employs TRBV30 and TRBJ1-5, with a tentative D call TRBD1 (5 bases). The CDR3 consists of 13 residues. Trimming left V 1 base short and J 5 bases short, with 9 bases between. Germline CDR1 and CDR2: GTSNPN and SVGIG (reference sequence).

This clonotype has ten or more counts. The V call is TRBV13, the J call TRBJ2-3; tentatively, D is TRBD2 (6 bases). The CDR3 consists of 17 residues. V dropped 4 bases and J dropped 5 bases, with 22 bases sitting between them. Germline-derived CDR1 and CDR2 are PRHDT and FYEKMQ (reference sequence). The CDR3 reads CASSSKVGAGIRDTQYF. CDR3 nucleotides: TGTGCCAGCAGCTCTAAAGTAGGGGCGGGAATAAGAGATACGCAGTATTTT.